The T cell receptor beta chain described here comes from a study of blood T cell repertoires in COVID-19. Background on the study: Material from acute and convalescent COVID-19 was sourced from the United States, Italy and Spain. PBMCs, B-cell-depleted T cells, or T cells were the source of the cDNA or gDNA that made up the material.

Per germline, CDR1 GTSNPN and CDR2 SVGIG (reference sequence). V trimming: 3 bases; J trimming: 4 bases; junction bases outside the gene matches: 6. CDR3 length equals 15 residues. Methods used by the authors: Amplification of reference gene primers was used by the study to estimate nucleated cell counts. Data came from immunoSEQ multiplex PCR; TCRdb stores just in-frame clones and leaves some out. V and J calls and clone size are given by that table; D and trimming were obtained from the DNA. This sample has tens of thousands of clones, with around four fifths found just once. V gene TRBV30 combines with J gene TRBJ2-3, with TRBD2 matching over 11 bases. The origin of this receptor is a human donor with acute or convalescent COVID-19. The donor label of this sample is uncertain. The sample comprised peripheral blood. This CDR3 reads CAWRSTSGASDTQYF. CDR3 bases: TGTGCCTGGAGATCGACTAGCGGGGCGTCAGATACGCAGTATTTT.